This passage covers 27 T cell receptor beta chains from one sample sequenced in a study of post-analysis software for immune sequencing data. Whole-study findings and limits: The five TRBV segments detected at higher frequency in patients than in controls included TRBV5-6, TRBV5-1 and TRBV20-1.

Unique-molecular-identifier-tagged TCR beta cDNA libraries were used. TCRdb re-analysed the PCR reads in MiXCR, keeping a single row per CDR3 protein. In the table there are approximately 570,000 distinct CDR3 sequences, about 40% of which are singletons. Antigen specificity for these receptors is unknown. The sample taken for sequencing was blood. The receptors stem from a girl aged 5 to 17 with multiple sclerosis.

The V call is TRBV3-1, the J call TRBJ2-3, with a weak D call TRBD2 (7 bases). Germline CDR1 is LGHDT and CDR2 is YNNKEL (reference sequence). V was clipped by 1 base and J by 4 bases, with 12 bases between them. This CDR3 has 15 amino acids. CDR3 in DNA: TGTGCCAGCAGCCAAGTGGGGGGGCCGGCAGATACGCAGTATTTT. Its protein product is CASSQVGGPADTQYF.

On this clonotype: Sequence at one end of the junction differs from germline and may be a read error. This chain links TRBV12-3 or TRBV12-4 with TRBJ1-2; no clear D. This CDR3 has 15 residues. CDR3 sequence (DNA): TGTGTCAGCAGTTTTTGGCAGACCATTAACTATGGCTACACCTTC. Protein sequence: CVSSFWQTINYGYTF.

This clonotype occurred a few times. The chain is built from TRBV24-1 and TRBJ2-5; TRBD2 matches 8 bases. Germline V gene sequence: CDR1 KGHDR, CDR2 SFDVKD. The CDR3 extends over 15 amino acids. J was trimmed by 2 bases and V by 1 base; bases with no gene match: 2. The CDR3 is CATSDFGRGQETQYF. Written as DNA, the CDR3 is TGTGCCACCAGTGATTTCGGGAGGGGGCAAGAGACCCAGTACTTC.

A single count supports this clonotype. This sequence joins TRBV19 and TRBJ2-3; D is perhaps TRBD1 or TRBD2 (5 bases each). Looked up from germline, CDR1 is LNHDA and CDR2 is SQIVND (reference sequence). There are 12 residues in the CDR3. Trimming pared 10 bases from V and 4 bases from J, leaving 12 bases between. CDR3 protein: CATGKGPDTQYF. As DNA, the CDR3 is TGTGCCACCGGCAAGGGACCAGATACGCAGTATTTT.

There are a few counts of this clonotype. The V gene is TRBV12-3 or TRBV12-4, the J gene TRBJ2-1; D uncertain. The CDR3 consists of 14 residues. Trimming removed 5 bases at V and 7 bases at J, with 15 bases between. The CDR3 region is CASSPTRAYNEQFF. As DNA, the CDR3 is TGTGCCAGCAGTCCCACTCGGGCTTATAATGAGCAGTTCTTC.

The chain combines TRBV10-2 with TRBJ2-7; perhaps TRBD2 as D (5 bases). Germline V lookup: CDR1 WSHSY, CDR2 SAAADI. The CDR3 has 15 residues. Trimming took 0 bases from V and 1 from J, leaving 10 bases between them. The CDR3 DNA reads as TGCGCCAGCAGTGAGTCGAGTCGGGGTTCCTACGAGCAGTACTTC. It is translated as CASSESSRGSYEQYF.

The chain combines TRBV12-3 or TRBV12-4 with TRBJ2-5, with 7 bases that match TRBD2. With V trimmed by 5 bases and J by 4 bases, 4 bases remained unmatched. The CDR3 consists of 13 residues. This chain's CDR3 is CASSLIAGETQYF. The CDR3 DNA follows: TGTGCCAGCAGTCTAATAGCGGGAGAGACCCAGTACTTC.

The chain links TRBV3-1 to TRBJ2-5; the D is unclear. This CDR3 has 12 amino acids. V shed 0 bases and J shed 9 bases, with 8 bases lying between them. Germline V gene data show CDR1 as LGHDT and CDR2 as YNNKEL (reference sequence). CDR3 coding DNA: TGTGCCAGCAGCCAAGACCTAGACCCCCAGTACTTC. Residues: CASSQDLDPQYF.

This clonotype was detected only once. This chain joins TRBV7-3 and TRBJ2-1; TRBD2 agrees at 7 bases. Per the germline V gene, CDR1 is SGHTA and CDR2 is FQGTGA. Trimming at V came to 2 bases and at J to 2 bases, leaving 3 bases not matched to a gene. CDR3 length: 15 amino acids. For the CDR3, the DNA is TGTGCCAGCAGCTTAGCGGGAGCCCCCTACAATGAGCAGTTCTTC. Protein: CASSLAGAPYNEQFF.

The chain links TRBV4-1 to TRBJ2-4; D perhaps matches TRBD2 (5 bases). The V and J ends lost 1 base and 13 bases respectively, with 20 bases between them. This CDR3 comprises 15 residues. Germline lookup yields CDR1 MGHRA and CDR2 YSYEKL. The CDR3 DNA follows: TGCGCCAGCAGCCAAGCTGGACTTTCTCTAGAGGAGCAGTACTTC. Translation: CASSQAGLSLEEQYF.

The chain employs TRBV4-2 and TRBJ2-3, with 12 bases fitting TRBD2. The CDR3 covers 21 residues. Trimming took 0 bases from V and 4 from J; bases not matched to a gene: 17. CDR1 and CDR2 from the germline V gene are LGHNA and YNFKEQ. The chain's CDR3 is CASSQDPGLAGGHFGADTQYF. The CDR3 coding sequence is TGTGCCAGCAGCCAAGACCCCGGGCTAGCGGGGGGGCACTTCGGTGCAGATACGCAGTATTTT.

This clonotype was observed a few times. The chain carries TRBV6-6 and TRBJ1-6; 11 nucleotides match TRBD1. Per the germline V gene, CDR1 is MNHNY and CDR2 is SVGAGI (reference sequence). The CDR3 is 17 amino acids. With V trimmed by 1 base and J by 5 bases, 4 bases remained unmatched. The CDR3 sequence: CASSYLGQGVDNSPLHF. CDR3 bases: TGTGCCAGCAGTTACTTGGGACAGGGGGTTGATAATTCACCCCTCCACTTT.

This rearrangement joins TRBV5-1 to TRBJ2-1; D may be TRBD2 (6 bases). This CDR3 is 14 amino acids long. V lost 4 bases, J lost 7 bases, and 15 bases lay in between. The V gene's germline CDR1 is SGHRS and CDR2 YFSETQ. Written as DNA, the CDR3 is TGCGCCAGCAGCCCGACTAGGATTGAGAATGAGCAGTTCTTC. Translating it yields CASSPTRIENEQFF.

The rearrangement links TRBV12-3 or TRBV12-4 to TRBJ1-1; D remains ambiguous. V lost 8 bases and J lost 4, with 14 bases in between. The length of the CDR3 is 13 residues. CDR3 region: CASGERPVTEAFF. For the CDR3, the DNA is TGTGCCAGCGGCGAGCGGCCGGTCACTGAAGCTTTCTTT.

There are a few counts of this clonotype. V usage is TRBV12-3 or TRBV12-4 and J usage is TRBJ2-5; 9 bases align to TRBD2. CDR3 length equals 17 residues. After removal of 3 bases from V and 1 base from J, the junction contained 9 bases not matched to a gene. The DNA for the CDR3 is TGTGCCAGCAGTTTGGAATCAACTAGCGGGCGCCAAGAGACCCAGTACTTC. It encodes CASSLESTSGRQETQYF.

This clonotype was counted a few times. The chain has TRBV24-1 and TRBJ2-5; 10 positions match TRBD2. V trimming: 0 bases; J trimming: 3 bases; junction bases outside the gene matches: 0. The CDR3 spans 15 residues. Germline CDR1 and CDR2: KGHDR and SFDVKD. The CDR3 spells CATSDLGLAEETQYF. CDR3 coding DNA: TGTGCCACCAGTGATTTGGGACTAGCGGAAGAGACCCAGTACTTC.

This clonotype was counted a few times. CDR3 loop: CASSYSGLAETYNEQFF. The DNA of the CDR3 is TGTGCCAGCAGTTACTCAGGCCTAGCGGAGACCTACAATGAGCAGTTCTTC. The chain has TRBV6-5 and TRBJ2-1; 7 nucleotides match TRBD2. This CDR3 spans 17 amino acids. The germline V gene has CDR1 MNHEY and CDR2 SVGAGI. Trimming cost V 0 bases and J 2 bases; bases outside gene matches: 7.

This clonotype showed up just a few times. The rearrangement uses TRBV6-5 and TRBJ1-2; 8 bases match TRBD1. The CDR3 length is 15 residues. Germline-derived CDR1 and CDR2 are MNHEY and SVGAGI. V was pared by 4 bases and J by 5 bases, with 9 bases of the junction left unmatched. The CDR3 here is CASSSFLDRAYGYTF. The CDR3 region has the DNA TGTGCCAGCAGTTCCTTTTTGGACAGGGCTTATGGCTACACCTTC.

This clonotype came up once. CDR3 region: CASSATGGAYEQYF. The CDR3 DNA follows: TGTGCCAGCAGTGCGACAGGGGGAGCCTACGAGCAGTACTTC. The chain links TRBV2 to TRBJ2-7, with 9 nucleotides matching TRBD1. CDR1 is SNHLY and CDR2 is FYNNEI in the germline V gene. The CDR3 contains 14 residues. V gave up 4 bases and J gave up 2 bases; unmatched junction bases: 3.

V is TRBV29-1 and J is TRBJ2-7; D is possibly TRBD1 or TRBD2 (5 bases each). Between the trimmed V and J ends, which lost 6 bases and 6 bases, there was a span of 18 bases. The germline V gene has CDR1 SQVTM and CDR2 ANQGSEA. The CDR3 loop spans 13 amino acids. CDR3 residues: CSVEGTGISEQYF. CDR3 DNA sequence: TGCAGCGTCGAGGGGACCGGGATTTCCGAGCAGTACTTC.

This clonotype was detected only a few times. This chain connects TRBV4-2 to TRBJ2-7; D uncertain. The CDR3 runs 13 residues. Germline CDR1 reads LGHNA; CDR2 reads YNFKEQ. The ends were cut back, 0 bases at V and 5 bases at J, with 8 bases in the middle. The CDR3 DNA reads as TGTGCCAGCAGCCAAGATCTAAGGGACGAGCAGTACTTC. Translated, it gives CASSQDLRDEQYF.

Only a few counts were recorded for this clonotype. This chain's CDR3 is CAISSGTGGNEQFF. CDR3 DNA: TGTGCCATCAGCTCCGGGACGGGGGGCAATGAGCAGTTCTTC. The rearrangement joins TRBV10-3 to TRBJ2-1, with 7 bases that match TRBD2. V lost 6 bases to trimming and J lost 6 bases; unmatched junction nucleotides: 8. Germline CDR1 is ENHRY and CDR2 is SYGVKD. There are 14 residues in the CDR3.

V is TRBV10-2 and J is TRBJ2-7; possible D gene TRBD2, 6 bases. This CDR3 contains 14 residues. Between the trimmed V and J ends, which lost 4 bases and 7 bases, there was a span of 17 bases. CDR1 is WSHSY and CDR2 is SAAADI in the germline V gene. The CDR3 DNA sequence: TGCGCCAGCAGTGCGGCGGGAAGGGGAAATGAGCAGTACTTC. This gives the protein CASSAAGRGNEQYF.

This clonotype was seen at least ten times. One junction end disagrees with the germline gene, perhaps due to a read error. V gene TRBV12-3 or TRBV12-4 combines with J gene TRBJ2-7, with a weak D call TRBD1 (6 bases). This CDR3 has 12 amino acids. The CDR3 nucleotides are TGTGCCAGCAGCTTAGCAGGGGACGAGCAGTACTTC. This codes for CASSLAGDEQYF.

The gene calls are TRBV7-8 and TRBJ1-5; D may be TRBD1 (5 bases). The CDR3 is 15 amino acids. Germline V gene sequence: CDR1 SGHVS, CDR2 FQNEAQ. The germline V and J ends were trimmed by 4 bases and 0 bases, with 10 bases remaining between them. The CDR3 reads CASSSTDTSNQPQHF. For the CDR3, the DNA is TGTGCCAGCAGCTCAACGGACACTAGCAATCAGCCCCAGCATTTT. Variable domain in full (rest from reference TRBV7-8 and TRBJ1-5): GAGVSQSPRYKVAKRGQDVALRCDPISGHVSLFWYQQALGQGPEFLTYFQNEAQLDKSGLPSDRFFAERPEGSVSTLKIQRTQQEDSAVYLCASSSTDTSNQPQHFGDGTRLSIL.

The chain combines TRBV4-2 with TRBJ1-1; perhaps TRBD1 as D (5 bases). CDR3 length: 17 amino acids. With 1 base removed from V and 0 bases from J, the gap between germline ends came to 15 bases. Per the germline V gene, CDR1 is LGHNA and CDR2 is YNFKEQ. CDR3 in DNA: TGTGCCAGCAGCCAAGTGCCCCCTCGGGGCATGAACACTGAAGCTTTCTTT. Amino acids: CASSQVPPRGMNTEAFF.

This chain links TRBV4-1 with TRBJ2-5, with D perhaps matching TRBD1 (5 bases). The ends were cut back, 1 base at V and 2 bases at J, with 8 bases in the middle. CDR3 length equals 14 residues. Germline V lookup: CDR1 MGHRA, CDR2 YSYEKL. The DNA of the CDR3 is TGCGCCAGCAGCCAAGTCCAGGGTCAAGAGACCCAGTACTTC. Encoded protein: CASSQVQGQETQYF.